The 30 T cell receptor beta chains below all came from one sample that was sequenced in a study of vaccination and CD4 T cells after COVID-19. These receptors have no identified antigens. Stated treatment: 10-day PBMC culture with coronavirus spike peptide pools or control peptides (ViraFEST assay). Sequencing of cultured CD4+ T cell DNA used the Oncomine TCR Beta short-read assay. Using its own MiXCR run on the PCR reads, TCRdb lists one record per CDR3 protein. The sample yields fewer than 15,000 distinct CDR3 sequences, about 70% seen once. The sample comprised CD4+ T cells from blood, cultured in vitro. The receptors originated from a human donor who had recovered from COVID-19.

CDR3 in amino acids: CASSLAAGVGTQYF. For the CDR3, the DNA is TGTGCCAGCAGCTTGGCCGCAGGCGTTGGGACCCAGTACTTC. The chain recombines TRBV5-5 with TRBJ2-5; D remains unclear. The V end lost 0 bases, the J end lost 7 bases, and 13 bases lay between the germline ends. Germline V gene sequence: CDR1 SGHKS, CDR2 YYEKEE (reference sequence). The CDR3 sequence is 14 residues long.

The gene calls are TRBV5-4 and TRBJ1-2; TRBD1 is a possible D gene (6 bases). The V and J ends lost 2 bases and 5 bases respectively, with 16 bases between them. Germline CDR1 reads SGHNT; CDR2 reads YYREEE (reference sequence). The CDR3 loop spans 15 amino acids. The CDR3 protein is CASSFMLGRGYGYTF. The CDR3 DNA is TGTGCCAGCAGCTTTATGCTGGGCAGGGGTTATGGCTACACCTTC.

V gene TRBV7-9 combines with J gene TRBJ2-3; 9 nucleotides agree with TRBD2. The V segment lost 5 bases and the J segment 2 bases; nucleotides outside the gene matches: 14. The germline V gene has CDR1 SEHNR and CDR2 FQNEAQ (reference sequence). The CDR3 is 18 amino acids. CDR3 coding DNA: TGTGCCAGCAGCGCCCGAAGCGGGGGGCCGGGCTCCACAGATACGCAGTATTTT. Residues: CASSARSGGPGSTDTQYF.

V is TRBV11-2 and J is TRBJ1-2, with D unresolved. Germline V gene data show CDR1 as SGHAT and CDR2 as FQNNGV. Trimming removed 5 bases from V and 4 bases from J, with 11 bases in between. The CDR3 loop spans 13 amino acids. The CDR3 bases are TGTGCCAGCAGCGGACGGCGGGGCTATGGCTACACCTTC. Translated, it gives CASSGRRGYGYTF.

The V gene is TRBV28, the J gene TRBJ1-5, with no clear D. The CDR3 covers 15 residues. Looked up from germline, CDR1 is MDHEN and CDR2 is SYDVKM. V was trimmed by 4 bases and J by 4 bases, leaving 14 bases between them. The CDR3 region has the DNA TGTGCCAGCAGTTCTCCGAATGACGGGAATCAGCCCCAGCATTTT. Translating gives CASSSPNDGNQPQHF.

The CDR3 is CATEQEGLPPVGGYTF. The CDR3, as DNA: TGTGCCACCGAACAGGAAGGACTGCCCCCAGTGGGCGGCTACACCTTC. The chain is built from TRBV21-1 and TRBJ1-2; the table names TRBD1, a call not compared with the DNA. TRBV21-1 is a known pseudogene. This CDR3 comprises 16 residues.

V and J are TRBV25-1 and TRBJ2-1; 8 nucleotides align to TRBD2. Germline-derived CDR1 and CDR2 are MGHDK and SYGVNS. J was trimmed by 4 bases and V by 6 bases; bases with no gene match: 8. The CDR3 length is 15 residues. CDR3 DNA sequence: TGTGCCAGCAGGCCAGCGGGGGCCGCATACAATGAGCAGTTCTTC. Translating gives CASRPAGAAYNEQFF. Filled out from reference TRBV25-1 and TRBJ2-1, the complete variable domain reads EADIYQTPRYLVIGTGKKITLECSQTMGHDKMYWYQQDPGMELHLIHYSYGVNSTEKGDLSSESTVSRIRTEHFPLTLESARPSHTSQYLCASRPAGAAYNEQFFGPGTRLTVL.

This chain connects TRBV11-1 to TRBJ2-1, with D unresolved. Germline V gene lookup returns CDR1 SGHAT and CDR2 FQDESV (reference sequence). With 4 bases removed from V and 0 bases from J, the gap between germline ends came to 7 bases. The CDR3 is 14 residues long. The CDR3 spells CASSSPGSYNEQFF. The CDR3, as DNA: TGTGCCAGCAGCTCCCCCGGCTCCTACAATGAGCAGTTCTTC.

The genes are TRBV24-1 and TRBJ2-1, with 9 bases fitting TRBD2. The junction had 4 bases not matched to a gene; V was cut back by 6 bases and J by 2 bases. CDR1 is KGHDR and CDR2 is SFDVKD in the germline V gene. This CDR3 has 15 amino acids. This CDR3 reads CATSQLAGAYNEQFF. The CDR3 DNA reads TGTGCCACCAGTCAATTAGCGGGAGCCTACAATGAGCAGTTCTTC.

The chain links TRBV27 to TRBJ1-1, with 8 nucleotides matching TRBD1. This CDR3 is built from 14 residues. The germline gives CDR1 MNHEY, CDR2 SMNVEV (reference sequence). V shed 5 bases and J 5 bases; nucleotides not matched to a gene: 7. The CDR3 DNA reads TGTGCCAGCAGTCCCCGGACAGGGTGGACTGAAGCTTTCTTT. Amino acids: CASSPRTGWTEAFF.

The chain links TRBV20-1 to TRBJ1-1, with D unclear. V lost 6 bases to trimming and J lost 6 bases, with 23 bases between them. The CDR3 loop spans 15 amino acids. Germline CDR1 DFQATT, CDR2 SNEGSKA (reference sequence). The CDR3 spells CSAQPPTMGNAEAFF. In DNA form, the CDR3 reads TGCAGTGCCCAGCCCCCCACTATGGGAAACGCTGAAGCTTTCTTT.

The rearrangement joins TRBV12-3 or TRBV12-4 to TRBJ2-3, with TRBD2 matching 7 bases. With 1 base clipped from V and 2 bases from J, the junction kept 6 bases outside the gene matches. The CDR3 consists of 16 residues. CDR3 sequence: CASSLGLAASTDTQYF. CDR3 DNA sequence: TGTGCCAGCAGTTTAGGCCTAGCGGCCTCCACAGATACGCAGTATTTT.

V and J are TRBV3-1 and TRBJ1-1; D is unresolved. The V gene's germline CDR1 is LGHDT and CDR2 YNNKEL (reference sequence). V dropped 6 bases and J dropped 1 base, with 9 bases sitting between them. This CDR3 is 13 amino acids long. The CDR3 sequence is CASSYPGNTEAFF. The CDR3 nucleotides read TGTGCCAGCAGTTACCCGGGGAACACTGAAGCTTTCTTT.

Turning to this clonotype: At one end the junction does not follow the germline gene, possibly because of a read error. The chain uses TRBV27 and TRBJ1-1; 10 bases align to TRBD1. CDR3 length equals 14 residues. The germline CDR1 and CDR2 sequences are MNHEY and SMNVEV (reference sequence). CDR3 nucleotide sequence: TGTGCCAGCAGACTGGGACAGGGGAACGCTGAAGCTTTCTTT. It translates to CASRLGQGNAEAFF.

The chain is built from TRBV11-2 and TRBJ1-2, with 7 bases that match TRBD1. Trimming at V came to 2 bases and at J to 7 bases, leaving 16 bases not matched to a gene. Germline V gene sequence: CDR1 SGHAT, CDR2 FQNNGV. The CDR3 has 17 residues. CDR3: CASSLNRGRTAEGGYTF. The CDR3 DNA reads as TGTGCCAGCAGCTTAAACAGGGGTCGCACGGCGGAGGGTGGCTACACCTTC. Full variable domain (missing parts from reference TRBV11-2 and TRBJ1-2): EAGVAQSPRYKIIEKRQSVAFWCNPISGHATLYWYQQILGQGPKLLIQFQNNGVVDDSQLPKDRFSAERLKGVDSTLKIQPAKLEDSAVYLCASSLNRGRTAEGGYTFGSGTRLTVV.

The chain joins TRBV5-4 to TRBJ2-2; weak D call: TRBD2 (5 bases). Deletions cut 4 bases from V and 4 bases from J, with 20 bases between. Germline V lookup: CDR1 SGHNT, CDR2 YYREEE (reference sequence). The CDR3 spans 17 residues. The CDR3 sequence: CASSPLAGALSTGELFF. For the CDR3, the DNA is TGTGCCAGCAGCCCGCTTGCGGGCGCCCTGAGCACCGGGGAGCTGTTTTTT.

This clonotype was counted a single time. This rearrangement joins TRBV28 to TRBJ1-1; TRBD1 is a possible D gene (6 bases). The germline V gene encodes CDR1 MDHEN and CDR2 SYDVKM. The ends were cut back, 8 bases at V and 3 bases at J, with 16 bases in the middle. This CDR3 is 14 amino acids long. The CDR3 loop reads CASVGGGRYTEAFF. The CDR3, as DNA: TGTGCCAGCGTTGGGGGGGGGCGATACACTGAAGCTTTCTTT.

The chain links TRBV19 to TRBJ2-3; 7 nucleotides match TRBD1. CDR3 length: 14 residues. Looked up from germline, CDR1 is LNHDA and CDR2 is SQIVND (reference sequence). V shed 5 bases and J 2 bases; nucleotides not matched to a gene: 4. The DNA for the CDR3 is TGTGCCAGTAGTCAGGGGGTTTACACAGATACGCAGTATTTT. Residues: CASSQGVYTDTQYF.

V usage is TRBV6-5 and J usage is TRBJ2-7, with D tentatively TRBD2 (5 bases). V was clipped by 2 bases and J by 7 bases, with 12 bases between them. The CDR3 is 13 residues long. Germline V gives CDR1 MNHEY, CDR2 SVGAGI. The DNA of the CDR3 is TGTGCCAGCAGTTACAGTGGACTTAGGGAGCAGTACTTC. Its protein is CASSYSGLREQYF.

J is TRBJ1-1 and V is TRBV28; D possibly corresponds to TRBD1 (6 bases). With 5 bases removed from V and 7 bases from J, the gap between germline ends came to 14 bases. Germline V gene sequence: CDR1 MDHEN, CDR2 SYDVKM. The CDR3 runs to 13 residues. Here the CDR3 DNA reads TGTGCCAGCAGTATTCAGGGGAGGATTGAAGCTTTCTTT. This translates into CASSIQGRIEAFF. The full variable domain, rest sourced from reference TRBV28 and TRBJ1-1, is DVKVTQSSRYLVKRTGEKVFLECVQDMDHENMFWYRQDPGLGLRLIYFSYDVKMKEKGDIPEGYSVSREKKERFSLILESASTNQTSMYLCASSIQGRIEAFFGQGTRLTVV.

Note on this clonotype: At one of its ends the junction is not consistent with the germline gene, which may arise from a read error. This sequence joins TRBV6-4 and TRBJ2-1; tentatively, D is TRBD2 (5 bases). Germline V gives CDR1 MRHNA, CDR2 SNTAGT. This CDR3 is 16 amino acids long. The CDR3 region has the DNA TGTGCCAGCAGTGACTCATCCGGGATTCCTTACAATGAGCAATTCTTC. This codes for CASSDSSGIPYNEQFF.

In regard to this clonotype: Its ends do not fully match the called genes, so a read error is possible. The CDR3 is CASSLAVNTGELFF. The CDR3 DNA sequence: TGCGCCAGCAGCTTGGCGGTGAACACTGGGGAGCTGTTTTTT. V gene TRBV5-1 combines with J gene TRBJ2-2; D ambiguous. Germline CDR1 reads SGHRS; CDR2 reads YFSETQ. The length of the CDR3 is 14 residues.

In DNA form, the CDR3 reads TGTGCCACCAGTGATCCACAGGGGTCGGGAGAGACCCAGTACTTC. This gives the protein CATSDPQGSGETQYF. V and J are TRBV24-1 and TRBJ2-5; 7 bases match TRBD1. The CDR3 is 15 residues long. Trimming cost V 3 bases and J 4 bases; bases outside gene matches: 7. Germline-derived CDR1 and CDR2 are KGHDR and SFDVKD.

The genes are TRBV20-1 and TRBJ2-3; D might be TRBD1 (6 bases). Germline-derived CDR1 and CDR2 are DFQATT and SNEGSKA (reference sequence). Trimming left V 2 bases short and J 3 bases short, with 21 bases between. The length of the CDR3 is 17 residues. Here the CDR3 reads CSARRRGVWGQTDTQYF. Here the CDR3 DNA reads TGCAGTGCTAGACGGCGTGGGGTATGGGGGCAGACAGATACGCAGTATTTT.

This clonotype was observed a few times. The chain joins TRBV6-1 to TRBJ1-5; possible D gene TRBD1, 6 bases. This CDR3 contains 14 residues. Trimming stripped 3 bases from V and 4 bases from J, with 10 bases between. CDR1 is MNHNS and CDR2 is SASEGT in the germline V gene. The CDR3 DNA reads as TGTGCCAGCAGTGACAGGGGAGCAAATCAGCCCCAGCATTTT. Translating it yields CASSDRGANQPQHF.

The sample holds one count of this clonotype. The rearrangement uses TRBV7-2 and TRBJ1-2; TRBD1 might be the D (6 bases). V lost 1 base to trimming and J lost 7 bases, with 16 bases between them. The CDR3 has 15 residues. CDR1 and CDR2 (germline): SGHTA, FQGNSA. DNA of the CDR3: TGTGCCAGCAGCTTAGGGGGGGGCAAAAGGGTTGGCTACACCTTC. Translating it yields CASSLGGGKRVGYTF.

This clonotype was seen more than once but under ten times. J is TRBJ1-5 and V is TRBV2, with 11 bases fitting TRBD1. Trimming cost V 3 bases and J 4 bases; bases outside gene matches: 8. Germline V gives CDR1 SNHLY, CDR2 FYNNEI. The CDR3 has 17 residues. The CDR3, as DNA: TGTGCCAGCAGTGAGGCGCTTGGGACAGGGGGGAATCAGCCCCAGCATTTT. It specifies CASSEALGTGGNQPQHF. The full variable domain, with the rest looked up from reference TRBV2 and TRBJ1-5, is EPEVTQTPSHQVTQMGQEVILRCVPISNHLYFYWYRQILGQKVEFLVSFYNNEISEKSEIFDDQFSVERPDGSNFTLKIRSTKLEDSAMYFCASSEALGTGGNQPQHFGDGTRLSIL.

The chain links TRBV12-3 or TRBV12-4 to TRBJ2-5; 8 nucleotides agree with TRBD2. Unmatched junction bases numbered 5, after V lost 4 bases and J lost 7 bases. The CDR3 is made up of 13 amino acids. The DNA for the CDR3 is TGTGCCAGCAGTTCGACTAGCGAGGGGACCCAGTACTTC. This encodes CASSSTSEGTQYF.

The V call is TRBV6-1, the J call TRBJ1-3; D is uncertain. V was shortened by 3 bases and J by 1 base, with 13 bases between the two germline ends. Germline assignment: CDR1 MNHNS and CDR2 SASEGT. The CDR3 contains 16 residues. CDR3 sequence (DNA): TGTGCCAGCAGTGACTCACTAGGGAGATCTGGAAACACCATATATTTT. This encodes CASSDSLGRSGNTIYF.

This chain links TRBV19 with TRBJ2-7, with TRBD1 matching 7 bases. Germline V lookup: CDR1 LNHDA, CDR2 SQIVND (reference sequence). CDR3 size: 14 residues. With 7 bases clipped from V and 2 bases from J, the junction kept 8 bases outside the gene matches. CDR3 nucleotides: TGTGCCAGTAAACTTACGACAGGGACCTACGAGCAGTACTTC. It yields the protein CASKLTTGTYEQYF.